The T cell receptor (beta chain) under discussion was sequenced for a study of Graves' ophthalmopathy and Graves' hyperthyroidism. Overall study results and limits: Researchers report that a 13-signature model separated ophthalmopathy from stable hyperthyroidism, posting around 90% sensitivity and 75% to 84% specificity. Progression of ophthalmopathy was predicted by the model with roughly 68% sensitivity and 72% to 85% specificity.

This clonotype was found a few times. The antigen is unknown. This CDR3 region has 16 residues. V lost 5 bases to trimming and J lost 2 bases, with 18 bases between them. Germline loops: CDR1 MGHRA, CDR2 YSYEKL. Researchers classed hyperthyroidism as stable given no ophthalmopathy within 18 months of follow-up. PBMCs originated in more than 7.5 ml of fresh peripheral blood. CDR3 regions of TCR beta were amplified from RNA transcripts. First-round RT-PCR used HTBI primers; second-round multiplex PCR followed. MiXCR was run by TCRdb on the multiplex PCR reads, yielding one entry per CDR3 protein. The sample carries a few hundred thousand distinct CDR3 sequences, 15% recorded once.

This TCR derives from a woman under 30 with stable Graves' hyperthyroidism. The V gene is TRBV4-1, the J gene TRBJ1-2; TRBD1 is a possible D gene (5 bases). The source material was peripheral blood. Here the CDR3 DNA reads TGCGCCAGCAGCACGGTGAGGACAACTGAAAACTATGGCTACACCTTC. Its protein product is CASSTVRTTENYGYTF.